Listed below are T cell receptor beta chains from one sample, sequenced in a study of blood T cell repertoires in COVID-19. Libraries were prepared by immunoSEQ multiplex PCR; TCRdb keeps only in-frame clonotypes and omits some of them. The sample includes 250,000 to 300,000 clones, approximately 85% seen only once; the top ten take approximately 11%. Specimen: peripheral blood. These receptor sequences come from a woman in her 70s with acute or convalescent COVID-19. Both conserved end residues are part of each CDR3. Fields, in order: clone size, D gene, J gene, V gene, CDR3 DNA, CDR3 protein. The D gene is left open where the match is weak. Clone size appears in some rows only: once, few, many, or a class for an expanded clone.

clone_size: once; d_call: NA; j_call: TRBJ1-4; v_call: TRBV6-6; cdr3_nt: TGTGCCAGCACCACCGACCGGGGGACTAATGAAAAACTGTTTTTT; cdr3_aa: CASTTDRGTNEKLFF
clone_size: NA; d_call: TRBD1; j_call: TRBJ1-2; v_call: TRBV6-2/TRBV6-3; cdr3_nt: TGTGCCAGCAGCAAATACCCCCGACAGGGTCAGGGCTACACCTTC; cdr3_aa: CASSKYPRQGQGYTF
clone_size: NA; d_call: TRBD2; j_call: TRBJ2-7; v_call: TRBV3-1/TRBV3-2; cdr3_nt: TGTGCCAGCAGCCCGATAGCGGGGGAGAGCGAGCAGTACTTC; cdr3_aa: CASSPIAGESEQYF
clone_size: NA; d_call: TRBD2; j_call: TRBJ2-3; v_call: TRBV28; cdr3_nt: TGTGCCAGCAGTTTAGGCGGGGGGGGCACAGATACGCAGTATTTT; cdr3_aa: CASSLGGGGTDTQYF
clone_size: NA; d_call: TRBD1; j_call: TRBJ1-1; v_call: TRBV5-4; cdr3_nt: TGTGCCAGCAGCCTACAGGGGTACACTGAAGCTTTCTTT; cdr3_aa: CASSLQGYTEAFF
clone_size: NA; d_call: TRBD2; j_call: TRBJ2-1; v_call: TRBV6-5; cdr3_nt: TGTGCCAGCGGCGGGGGGGCGTTGAGTCAGCAGTTCTTC; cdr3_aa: CASGGGALSQQFF
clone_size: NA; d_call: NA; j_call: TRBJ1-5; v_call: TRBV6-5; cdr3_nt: TGTGCCAGCCGATTAGGGGGACAGCCCCAGCATTTT; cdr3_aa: CASRLGGQPQHF
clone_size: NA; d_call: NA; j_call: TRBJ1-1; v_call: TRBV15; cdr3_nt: TGTGCCACCAGCAGAGTCTTCGGGTATGGTATGAACACTGAAGCTTTCTTT; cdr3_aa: CATSRVFGYGMNTEAFF
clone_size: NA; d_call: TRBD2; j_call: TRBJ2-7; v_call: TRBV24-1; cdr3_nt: TGTGCCACCAGTGATTCCCAGCGGGGGCCCTACGAGCAGTACTTC; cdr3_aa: CATSDSQRGPYEQYF
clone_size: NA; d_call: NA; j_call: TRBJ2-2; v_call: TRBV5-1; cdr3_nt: TGCGCCAGCAGCTTGGCTCCGGGAGTAGGCTCACCCGGGGAGCTGTTTTTT; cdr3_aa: CASSLAPGVGSPGELFF